This T cell receptor (beta chain) was identified during a study of blood T cell repertoires in COVID-19. CDR1 and CDR2 from the germline V gene are MNHEY and SVGAGI. The CDR3 consists of 14 residues. V lost 4 bases to trimming and J lost 5 bases; unmatched junction nucleotides: 3. The data were produced by immunoSEQ multiplex PCR, yet TCRdb's version contains in-frame clones alone and is incomplete. The sample has just over 250,000 clones; less than 90% are singletons. The sequenced material came from peripheral blood. This chain joins TRBV6-5 and TRBJ1-1, with 11 bases lining up with TRBD1. This receptor was identified in a man in his sixties who had recovered from COVID-19. CDR3 in amino acids: CASSLDRGPTEAFF. DNA of the CDR3: TGTGCCAGCAGTTTGGACAGGGGGCCTACTGAAGCTTTCTTT.